The rows below give T cell receptor beta chains drawn from one sample of a study of blood T cell repertoires in COVID-19. Repertoires were generated with immunoSEQ multiplex PCR, while TCRdb's copy carries only in-frame clones and drops some. This sample carries about 140,000 clones, about 90% of them seen once, and the ten largest clones take over 9.5%. Sequencing was performed on peripheral blood. The origin of the receptors is a man aged 60 to 69 with active or convalescent COVID-19. CDR3s include the opening cysteine and the closing phenylalanine or tryptophan. The D gene is left open where the match is weak. Rows give clone size only sometimes, using once, few, many, or a class for an expanded clone.

D: TRBD1; size: -; J: TRBJ1-2; V: TRBV7-2; CDR3: CASSPTYGGTEDNYGYTF; DNA: TGTGCCAGCAGCCCAACCTACGGCGGGACAGAGGATAACTATGGCTACACCTTC
D: -; size: -; J: TRBJ1-2; V: TRBV25-1; CDR3: CASSEFGQGYGYTF; DNA: TGTGCCAGCAGTGAATTCGGGCAGGGGTATGGCTACACCTTC
D: TRBD1; size: few; J: TRBJ2-5; V: TRBV13; CDR3: CASSFGQGAAETQYF; DNA: TGTGCCAGCAGCTTCGGGCAGGGGGCAGCGGAGACCCAGTACTTC
D: -; size: -; J: TRBJ2-7; V: TRBV6-4; CDR3: CASKGRESYEQYF; DNA: TGTGCCAGCAAAGGACGGGAGAGTTACGAGCAGTACTTC
D: -; size: -; J: TRBJ2-5; V: TRBV7-8; CDR3: CASSLGSGETQYF; DNA: TGTGCCAGCAGCTTGGGCAGCGGGGAGACCCAGTACTTC
D: -; size: -; J: TRBJ1-5; V: TRBV18; CDR3: CASSPLERHRPQHF; DNA: TGTGCCAGCTCACCATTGGAAAGACACCGGCCCCAGCATTTT
D: -; size: -; J: TRBJ1-1; V: TRBV23-1; CDR3: CASSLPGVANTEAFF; DNA: TGCGCCAGCAGTCTCCCAGGGGTCGCGAACACTGAAGCTTTCTTT
D: -; size: -; J: TRBJ1-2; V: TRBV30; CDR3: CAWSVLFGTPNYGYTF; DNA: TGTGCCTGGAGTGTACTATTCGGGACACCCAACTATGGCTACACCTTC
D: -; size: -; J: TRBJ2-2; V: TRBV4-1; CDR3: CASSQDNRALRGELFF; DNA: TGCGCCAGCAGCCAAGATAACAGGGCTCTGCGTGGGGAGCTGTTTTTT
D: -; size: -; J: TRBJ1-5; V: TRBV10-3; CDR3: CAIKAQEGGNQPQHF; DNA: TGTGCCATCAAGGCCCAGGAGGGAGGGAATCAGCCCCAGCATTTT
D: TRBD2; size: -; J: TRBJ2-3; V: TRBV2; CDR3: CASSEDELAGTDTQYF; DNA: TGTGCCAGCAGTGAAGACGAACTAGCGGGCACAGATACGCAGTATTTT
D: -; size: few; J: TRBJ1-1; V: TRBV24-1; CDR3: CATSDNSATEAFF; DNA: TGTGCCACCAGTGATAACTCCGCCACTGAAGCTTTCTTT
D: -; size: -; J: TRBJ2-3; V: TRBV11-3; CDR3: CASSLGDTDTDTQYF; DNA: TGTGCCAGCAGCCTGGGGGACACAGACACAGATACGCAGTATTTT
D: TRBD2; size: once; J: TRBJ2-5; V: TRBV30; CDR3: CAWSDTSVQETQYF; DNA: TGTGCCTGGAGTGACACTAGCGTACAAGAGACCCAGTACTTC
D: -; size: -; J: TRBJ2-5; V: TRBV9; CDR3: CASSSQGSQETQYF; DNA: TGTGCCAGCAGCAGCCAGGGGTCCCAAGAGACCCAGTACTTC
D: TRBD1; size: few; J: TRBJ1-3; V: TRBV6-6; CDR3: CASSSGQAGNTIYF; DNA: TGTGCCAGCAGTTCGGGACAGGCGGGAAACACCATATATTTT
D: -; size: -; J: TRBJ1-1; V: TRBV24-1; CDR3: CATSDLPRGAFF; DNA: TGTGCCACCAGTGATCTTCCGAGGGGGGCTTTCTTT
D: -; size: -; J: TRBJ2-7; V: TRBV18; CDR3: CASSATEIEQYF; DNA: TGTGCCAGCTCAGCAACAGAGATCGAGCAGTACTTC
D: -; size: -; J: TRBJ2-2; V: TRBV27; CDR3: CASRQAGTGELFF; DNA: TGTGCCAGCAGACAGGCGGGGACCGGGGAGCTGTTTTTT
D: TRBD1; size: -; J: TRBJ1-4; V: TRBV7-9; CDR3: CASSLDRDNEKLFF; DNA: TGTGCCAGCAGCTTGGACAGGGATAATGAAAAACTGTTTTTT
D: -; size: -; J: TRBJ1-5; V: TRBV2; CDR3: CASSAGQRSQPQHF; DNA: TGTGCCAGCAGCGCTGGACAAAGAAGTCAGCCCCAGCATTTT
D: -; size: -; J: TRBJ1-4; V: TRBV27; CDR3: CASSRLRGGEKLFF; DNA: TGTGCCAGCAGTCGATTGAGGGGGGGTGAAAAACTGTTTTTT
D: TRBD2; size: once; J: TRBJ2-7; V: TRBV27; CDR3: CASSLFVGTSGSYEQYF; DNA: TGTGCCAGCAGTTTGTTCGTCGGGACTAGCGGGAGCTACGAGCAGTACTTC
D: TRBD1; size: -; J: TRBJ2-7; V: TRBV9; CDR3: CASSPGQAGYEQYF; DNA: TGTGCCAGCAGCCCTGGACAGGCTGGCTACGAGCAGTACTTC
D: TRBD1; size: -; J: TRBJ2-7; V: TRBV18; CDR3: CASSPPGTGKEYEQYF; DNA: TGTGCCAGCTCACCACCAGGGACAGGGAAGGAGTACGAGCAGTACTTC
D: TRBD1; size: few; J: TRBJ2-7; V: TRBV5-5; CDR3: CASSLDRGSYEQYF; DNA: TGTGCCAGCAGCTTGGACAGGGGGTCCTACGAGCAGTACTTC
D: TRBD1; size: -; J: TRBJ1-5; V: TRBV6-5; CDR3: CASSWTGANQPQHF; DNA: TGTGCCAGCAGTTGGACAGGGGCAAATCAGCCCCAGCATTTT
D: -; size: -; J: TRBJ2-3; V: TRBV11-1; CDR3: CASSSGLDTQYF; DNA: TGTGCCAGCAGCTCCGGACTGGATACGCAGTATTTT
D: -; size: -; J: TRBJ2-1; V: TRBV11-3; CDR3: CASSLRGGSYNEQFF; DNA: TGTGCCAGCAGCCTCCGGGGAGGCTCCTACAATGAGCAGTTCTTC
D: TRBD2; size: -; J: TRBJ2-1; V: TRBV28; CDR3: CASSSSGRAYNEQFF; DNA: TGTGCCAGCAGTTCCAGCGGGAGGGCCTACAATGAGCAGTTCTTC
D: -; size: -; J: TRBJ2-7; V: TRBV6-1; CDR3: CASSQQGYEQYF; DNA: TGTGCCAGCAGTCAACAGGGCTACGAGCAGTACTTC
D: TRBD2; size: -; J: TRBJ2-6; V: TRBV5-4; CDR3: CASSSPWGGSLSGANVLTF; DNA: TGTGCCAGCAGCTCACCCTGGGGGGGGAGCTTGTCTGGGGCCAACGTCCTGACTTTC
D: -; size: -; J: TRBJ2-5; V: TRBV24-1; CDR3: CATSDPTGSGETQYF; DNA: TGTGCCACCAGTGACCCTACGGGGTCCGGGGAGACCCAGTACTTC
D: TRBD2; size: -; J: TRBJ2-3; V: TRBV7-3; CDR3: CASSPSGRSTDTQYF; DNA: TGTGCCAGCAGTCCGAGCGGGAGGAGCACAGATACGCAGTATTTT
D: -; size: once; J: TRBJ1-2; V: TRBV12-3/TRBV12-4; CDR3: CASSLRPHYGYTF; DNA: TGTGCCAGCAGTTTGAGGCCCCACTATGGCTACACCTTC
D: -; size: -; J: TRBJ2-7; V: TRBV19; CDR3: CASSKGLHYEQYF; DNA: TGTGCCAGTAGTAAGGGGCTTCACTACGAGCAGTACTTC
D: -; size: few; J: TRBJ1-4; V: TRBV5-6; CDR3: CASSSRAINEKLFF; DNA: TGTGCCAGCAGCTCCAGGGCCATTAATGAAAAACTGTTTTTT
D: TRBD2; size: -; J: TRBJ2-7; V: TRBV5-1; CDR3: CASSLGRATSGKRDEQYF; DNA: TGCGCCAGCAGCCTGGGGAGGGCAACTAGCGGGAAACGTGACGAGCAGTACTTC
D: -; size: once; J: TRBJ1-2; V: TRBV9; CDR3: CASGVGSNYGYTF; DNA: TGTGCCAGCGGGGTCGGGAGTAACTATGGCTACACCTTC
D: TRBD1; size: -; J: TRBJ1-4; V: TRBV19; CDR3: CASSLPGQGREKLFF; DNA: TGTGCCAGTAGTCTCCCAGGACAGGGGAGAGAAAAACTGTTTTTT
D: -; size: -; J: TRBJ1-5; V: TRBV6-5; CDR3: CASSYRGGQPQHF; DNA: TGTGCCAGCAGTTACAGGGGAGGCCAGCCCCAGCATTTT
D: -; size: -; J: TRBJ2-2; V: TRBV7-6; CDR3: CASSPSPRLTGELFF; DNA: TGTGCCAGCAGCCCCTCGCCTAGGCTTACCGGGGAGCTGTTTTTT